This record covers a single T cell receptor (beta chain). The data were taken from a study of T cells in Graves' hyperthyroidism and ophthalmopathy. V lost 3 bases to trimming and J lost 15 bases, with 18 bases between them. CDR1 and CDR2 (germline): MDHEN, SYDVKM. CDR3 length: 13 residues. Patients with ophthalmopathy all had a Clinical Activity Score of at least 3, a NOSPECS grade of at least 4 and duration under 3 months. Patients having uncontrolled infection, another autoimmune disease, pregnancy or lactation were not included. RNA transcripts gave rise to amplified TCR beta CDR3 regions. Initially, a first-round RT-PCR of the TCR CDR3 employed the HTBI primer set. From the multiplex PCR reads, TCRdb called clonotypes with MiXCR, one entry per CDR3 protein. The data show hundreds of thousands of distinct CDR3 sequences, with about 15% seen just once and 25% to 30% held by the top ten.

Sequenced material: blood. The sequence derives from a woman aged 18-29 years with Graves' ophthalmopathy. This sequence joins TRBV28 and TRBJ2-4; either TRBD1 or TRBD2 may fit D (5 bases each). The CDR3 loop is CASSLVRDRLRYF. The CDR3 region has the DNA TGTGCCAGCAGTTTGGTTCGGGACCGGCTCCGGTACTTC. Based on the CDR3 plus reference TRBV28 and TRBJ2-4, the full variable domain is DVKVTQSSRYLVKRTGEKVFLECVQDMDHENMFWYRQDPGLGLRLIYFSYDVKMKEKGDIPEGYSVSREKKERFSLILESASTNQTSMYLCASSLVRDRLRYFGAGTRLSVL.